The 32 T cell receptor beta chains below come from one sample, sequenced in a study of blood T cell repertoires in COVID-19. Only in-frame clones appear in the TCRdb table, and some are missing; sequencing was by immunoSEQ multiplex PCR. Of approximately 110,000 clones listed, about 88% are singletons. Sequencing input: peripheral blood. All receptors derive from a human donor in a cohort sampled during active COVID-19.

This sequence joins TRBV5-6 and TRBJ1-2; 9 bases align to TRBD1. Germline V CDR1 and CDR2: SGHDT, YYEEEE. The CDR3 is made up of 14 amino acids. Germline trimming cut 4 bases from V and 4 bases from J; bases unmatched to any gene: 5. The CDR3, as DNA: TGTGCCAGCAGCCGAACGGGACAGGGCTATGGCTACACCTTC. Translating gives CASSRTGQGYGYTF.

V gene TRBV12-3 or TRBV12-4 combines with J gene TRBJ1-1; weak D call: TRBD1 (5 bases). The CDR3 totals 13 residues. Trimming took off 6 bases at V and 6 bases at J, with 14 bases between the two ends. CDR3 sequence reads: CASSPRGIPEAFF. CDR3 DNA sequence: TGTGCCAGCAGCCCCCGGGGGATCCCTGAAGCTTTCTTT.

V gene TRBV6-6 combines with J gene TRBJ2-3; D ambiguous. CDR1 and CDR2 (germline): MNHNY, SVGAGI (reference sequence). CDR3 length: 16 amino acids. V lost 0 bases to trimming and J lost 4 bases, with 14 bases between them. The CDR3 bases are TGTGCCAGCAGTTACTCGACGGTTGCGGATTCAGATACGCAGTATTTT. Amino acid sequence: CASSYSTVADSDTQYF.

V is TRBV7-3 and J is TRBJ2-2; maybe TRBD1 (5 bases). Germline V gene lookup returns CDR1 SGHTA and CDR2 FQGTGA. This CDR3 is 13 amino acids long. V lost 2 bases to trimming and J lost 10 bases, with 11 bases between them. CDR3 loop: CASSLQGVTELFF. In DNA, the CDR3 is TGTGCCAGCAGCTTACAGGGCGTTACGGAGCTGTTTTTT. Full variable domain (remainder filled in from reference TRBV7-3 and TRBJ2-2): GAGVSQTPSNKVTEKGKYVELRCDPISGHTALYWYRQSLGQGPEFLIYFQGTGAADDSGLPNDRFFAVRPEGSVSTLKIQRTERGDSAVYLCASSLQGVTELFFGEGSRLTVL.

The chain has TRBV18 and TRBJ1-1; the D is unclear. The CDR3 runs 13 residues. V lost 2 bases, J lost 3 bases, and 7 bases lay in between. Germline V gives CDR1 KGHSH, CDR2 LQKENI. CDR3 DNA: TGTGCCAGCTCACCATCCCGGGACACTGAAGCTTTCTTT. This gives the protein CASSPSRDTEAFF.

The chain combines TRBV5-1 with TRBJ2-7; no clear D gene. Germline values: CDR1 SGHRS, CDR2 YFSETQ. The CDR3 extends over 16 amino acids. V lost 3 bases and J 3 bases, leaving 19 bases between the germline ends. CDR3 loop: CASSSYPYKTRYEQYF. CDR3 DNA sequence: TGCGCCAGCAGCTCGTATCCCTATAAGACTCGCTACGAGCAGTACTTC.

The gene calls are TRBV2 and TRBJ2-1; D is uncertain. Trimming took 4 bases from V and 0 from J, leaving 13 bases between them. Germline values: CDR1 SNHLY, CDR2 FYNNEI. This CDR3 contains 16 residues. DNA for the CDR3: TGTGCCAGCAGTGCGGAGATACCGTACTCCTACAATGAGCAGTTCTTC. It yields the protein CASSAEIPYSYNEQFF.

This chain joins TRBV28 and TRBJ1-6; D not resolved. The CDR3 has 13 amino acids. Trimming removed 7 bases at V and 3 bases at J, with 7 bases between. Germline V lookup: CDR1 MDHEN, CDR2 SYDVKM. The CDR3, as DNA: TGTGCCAGCACATCGGTCTATAATTCACCCCTCCACTTT. This sequence encodes CASTSVYNSPLHF.

Written as DNA, the CDR3 is TGTGCCACCAGTGATCCGCACAGTTATGAGCAGTTCTTC. Its translation is CATSDPHSYEQFF. The chain is built from TRBV24-1 and TRBJ2-1; D call uncertain. In germline, CDR1 is KGHDR, CDR2 SFDVKD. This CDR3 region has 13 residues. V was shortened by 3 bases and J by 8 bases, with 10 bases between the two germline ends.

J is TRBJ2-2 and V is TRBV4-3, with TRBD1 as a possible D gene (5 bases). Germline V gives CDR1 LGHNA, CDR2 YSLEER. V lost 0 bases and J 5 bases, leaving 7 bases between the germline ends. The CDR3 runs 14 residues. The CDR3 protein is CASSQDRQTGELFF. In DNA, the CDR3 is TGCGCCAGCAGCCAAGATCGACAGACCGGGGAGCTGTTTTTT.

The chain employs TRBV7-2 and TRBJ2-5; the D gene is possibly TRBD2 (6 bases). Germline CDR1 SGHTA, CDR2 FQGNSA. V shed 4 bases and J shed 1 base, with 10 bases lying between them. This CDR3 has 14 residues. Here the CDR3 reads CASSWRDGQETQYF. The CDR3 DNA reads TGTGCCAGCAGCTGGCGGGACGGCCAAGAGACCCAGTACTTC.

This clone appeared a few times. The chain couples TRBV5-6 to TRBJ2-7, with no clear D. Germline V gives CDR1 SGHDT, CDR2 YYEEEE. Trimming cost V 5 bases and J 3 bases, with 15 bases left between them. The CDR3 loop spans 14 amino acids. CDR3 nucleotides: TGTGCCAGCAGTCCATCCGGTGCTTTCTACGAGCAGTACTTC. Its translation is CASSPSGAFYEQYF.

The gene calls are TRBV6-5 and TRBJ1-2; D is possibly TRBD1 (5 bases). V was cut by 6 bases and J by 8 bases, with 22 bases left in between. The CDR3 loop spans 15 amino acids. Germline loops: CDR1 MNHEY, CDR2 SVGAGI. This CDR3 is CASSEALGRAEGYTF. The CDR3 DNA sequence: TGTGCCAGCAGCGAGGCGCTGGGCAGGGCGGAGGGCTACACCTTC.

This clone was seen a few times. The rearrangement uses TRBV6-5 and TRBJ2-3, with 10 nucleotides matching TRBD2. Trimming took 6 bases from V and 5 from J; bases not matched to a gene: 8. The germline CDR1 and CDR2 sequences are MNHEY and SVGAGI. There are 15 residues in the CDR3. The chain's CDR3 is CASRVAGGGRDTQYF. CDR3 nucleotides: TGTGCCAGCAGAGTAGCGGGGGGCGGGAGAGATACGCAGTATTTT.

The V call is TRBV29-1, the J call TRBJ2-5, with 12 bases fitting TRBD2. V lost 5 bases, J lost 4 bases, and 11 bases stayed unmatched. The germline V gene has CDR1 SQVTM and CDR2 ANQGSEA. The CDR3 extends over 16 amino acids. The CDR3 DNA is TGCAGCGTTTCCCCTAGCGGGGGGGCGGTTGGAGAGACCCAGTACTTC. Its protein is CSVSPSGGAVGETQYF. The full variable domain, its missing parts supplied by reference TRBV29-1 and TRBJ2-5, is SAVISQKPSRDICQRGTSLTIQCQVDSQVTMMFWYRQQPGQSLTLIATANQGSEATYESGFVIDKFPISRPNLTFSTLTVSNMSPEDSSIYLCSVSPSGGAVGETQYFGPGTRLLVL.

The chain carries TRBV6-4 and TRBJ2-3; D is ambiguous. In germline, CDR1 is MRHNA, CDR2 SNTAGT. The CDR3 has 13 residues. The germline V and J ends were trimmed by 6 bases and 4 bases, with 11 bases remaining between them. CDR3 DNA: TGTGCCAGCAGCGAAACAGTAGCAGATACGCAGTATTTT. It yields the protein CASSETVADTQYF.

This chain joins TRBV7-2 and TRBJ2-3; D may be TRBD2 (6 bases). CDR1 is SGHTA and CDR2 is FQGNSA in the germline V gene. V was shortened by 4 bases and J by 4 bases, with 12 bases between the two germline ends. CDR3 length: 14 amino acids. The CDR3 DNA sequence: TGTGCCAGCAGCTCACTAGCCAGCGCAGATACGCAGTATTTT. The encoded protein is CASSSLASADTQYF.

This rearrangement joins TRBV18 to TRBJ2-5; 13 bases are a match to TRBD2. Germline CDR1 and CDR2: KGHSH and LQKENI. With 0 bases clipped from V and 5 bases from J, the junction kept 9 bases outside the gene matches. The CDR3 totals 18 residues. The CDR3 sequence: CASSPPGLAGELWETQYF. Written as DNA, the CDR3 is TGTGCCAGCTCACCACCTGGACTAGCGGGAGAGTTGTGGGAGACCCAGTACTTC.

This clone was detected once. This chain links TRBV10-3 with TRBJ1-2, with TRBD1 matching over 9 bases. Per the germline V gene, CDR1 is ENHRY and CDR2 is SYGVKD. This CDR3 contains 14 residues. V trimming: 0 bases; J trimming: 5 bases; junction bases outside the gene matches: 1. As DNA, the CDR3 is TGTGCCATCAGTGAGTCGGGGACAGGGTATGGCTACACCTTC. Amino acid sequence: CAISESGTGYGYTF.

The V gene is TRBV24-1, the J gene TRBJ2-1, with TRBD2 identical over 8 bases. CDR3 length: 13 residues. Trimming at V came to 8 bases and at J to 1 base, leaving 0 bases not matched to a gene. Germline lookup yields CDR1 KGHDR and CDR2 SFDVKD. CDR3 DNA: TGTGCCACCACGGGGGGGTCCTACAATGAGCAGTTCTTC. Residues: CATTGGSYNEQFF.

This clone turned up a few times. The V and J genes are TRBV11-2 and TRBJ2-3, with TRBD2 matching 8 bases. V lost 5 bases, J lost 1 base, and 5 bases stayed unmatched. CDR3 size: 15 residues. The germline CDR1 and CDR2 sequences are SGHAT and FQNNGV. The CDR3 region is CASSPSGSGTDTQYF. As DNA, the CDR3 is TGTGCCAGCAGCCCAAGCGGGAGCGGCACAGATACGCAGTATTTT.

The chain carries TRBV5-3 and TRBJ2-2, with a possible D match to TRBD2 (6 bases). TRBV5-3 is filed as an ORF, its function uncertain. The CDR3 sequence is 19 residues long. V lost 3 bases and J lost 0, with 21 bases in between. The CDR3 sequence: CARSSAGQLPLSNTGELFF. CDR3 sequence (DNA): TGTGCCAGAAGCTCGGCGGGGCAGTTGCCCTTGTCGAACACCGGGGAGCTGTTTTTT.

V and J are TRBV24-1 and TRBJ2-2; maybe TRBD1 (6 bases). This CDR3 spans 14 amino acids. Germline loops: CDR1 KGHDR, CDR2 SFDVKD. V was trimmed by 6 bases and J by 4 bases, leaving 11 bases between them. The CDR3 coding sequence is TGTGCCACCAGTAGGGAACAGGGCACCGGGGAGCTGTTTTTT. Encoded protein: CATSREQGTGELFF.

The V call is TRBV6-5, the J call TRBJ2-1; TRBD1 matches 10 bases. The V gene's germline CDR1 is MNHEY and CDR2 SVGAGI. This CDR3 comprises 15 residues. With V trimmed by 5 bases and J by 5 bases, 6 bases remained unmatched. The CDR3 loop reads CASSPRDRGDNEQFF. CDR3 bases: TGTGCCAGCAGTCCCCGGGACAGGGGAGACAATGAGCAGTTCTTC.

The chain links TRBV28 to TRBJ1-5, with no clear D. Trimming took off 6 bases at V and 0 bases at J, with 15 bases between the two ends. This CDR3 contains 16 residues. Germline CDR1 and CDR2: MDHEN and SYDVKM. CDR3 in amino acids: CASRLIKGDSNQPQHF. In DNA form, the CDR3 reads TGTGCCAGCAGGTTGATAAAGGGAGATAGCAATCAGCCCCAGCATTTT.

The chain recombines TRBV4-2 with TRBJ1-2; the match to TRBD1 covers 8 bases. Trimming at V came to 2 bases and at J to 5 bases, leaving 7 bases not matched to a gene. CDR1 and CDR2 from the germline V gene are LGHNA and YNFKEQ. The CDR3 runs 15 residues. The CDR3 region is CASSQQGRQGYGYTF. The CDR3 coding sequence is TGTGCCAGCAGCCAACAGGGCCGACAGGGGTATGGCTACACCTTC.

The chain links TRBV5-1 to TRBJ2-1; maybe TRBD1 (6 bases). The CDR3 sequence is 16 residues long. V was trimmed by 0 bases and J by 2 bases, leaving 12 bases between them. Germline V gene lookup returns CDR1 SGHRS and CDR2 YFSETQ. CDR3 loop: CASSLAPRDTYNEQFF. CDR3 DNA sequence: TGCGCCAGCAGCTTGGCGCCCAGGGACACCTACAATGAGCAGTTCTTC.

The V gene is TRBV6-5, the J gene TRBJ2-5; D remains ambiguous. CDR1 and CDR2 (germline): MNHEY, SVGAGI. This CDR3 has 13 residues. The V end was cut by 6 bases, the J end by 4 bases, with 12 bases between. The CDR3 protein is CASSPTEIETQYF. CDR3 in DNA: TGTGCCAGCAGCCCCACGGAGATAGAGACCCAGTACTTC.

The chain uses TRBV7-3 and TRBJ2-5, with 10 bases lining up with TRBD2. Germline CDR1 reads SGHTA; CDR2 reads FQGTGA. The CDR3 loop spans 15 amino acids. Trimming removed 0 bases from V and 5 bases from J; junction bases left unmatched: 3. The CDR3 coding sequence is TGTGCCAGCAGCTTAACTAGCGGGGGGTTTGAGACCCAGTACTTC. As protein: CASSLTSGGFETQYF.

The chain joins TRBV7-8 to TRBJ2-3; 9 bases are a match to TRBD1. This CDR3 is 18 amino acids long. The junction had 8 bases not matched to a gene; V was cut back by 1 base and J by 0 bases. Per the germline V gene, CDR1 is SGHVS and CDR2 is FQNEAQ. The DNA of the CDR3 is TGTGCCAGCAGCTTAGACTACAGGGGGCGGAAGAGCACAGATACGCAGTATTTT. It yields the protein CASSLDYRGRKSTDTQYF. Full variable domain (rest looked up from reference TRBV7-8 and TRBJ2-3): GAGVSQSPRYKVAKRGQDVALRCDPISGHVSLFWYQQALGQGPEFLTYFQNEAQLDKSGLPSDRFFAERPEGSVSTLKIQRTQQEDSAVYLCASSLDYRGRKSTDTQYFGPGTRLTVL.

This rearrangement joins TRBV6-5 to TRBJ2-1, with D possibly TRBD2 on 5 matching bases. From germline, CDR1 is MNHEY and CDR2 SVGAGI. Trimming cost V 0 bases and J 5 bases, with 11 bases left between them. The CDR3 length is 15 residues. The CDR3 DNA follows: TGTGCCAGCAGTTACTCGATTGGGAGAAACAATGAGCAGTTCTTC. Its translation: CASSYSIGRNNEQFF.

The chain links TRBV7-2 to TRBJ1-5; a weak D match, TRBD1 (6 bases). With 5 bases removed from V and 9 bases from J, the gap between germline ends came to 11 bases. The CDR3 runs to 12 residues. Looked up from germline, CDR1 is SGHTA and CDR2 is FQGNSA. CDR3 sequence reads: CASSQGGGPQHF. The CDR3 DNA reads as TGTGCCAGCAGCCAAGGGGGGGGGCCCCAGCATTTT.